These 24 T cell receptor beta chains were sequenced from one sample in a study of blood T cell repertoires in COVID-19. Assay: immunoSEQ multiplex PCR; the TCRdb copy retains only in-frame clones and omits some. The repertoire holds 200,000 to 250,000 clones, with roughly 88% as singletons. The sample taken for sequencing was peripheral blood. All receptors derive from a man aged 25 to 40 who had recovered from COVID-19.

The rearrangement links TRBV7-8 to TRBJ2-3; D is perhaps TRBD1 (5 bases). V was cut by 5 bases and J by 6 bases, with 15 bases left in between. This CDR3 contains 14 residues. Germline V CDR1 and CDR2: SGHVS, FQNEAQ. DNA of the CDR3: TGTGCCAGCAGCCACCCCAAGGGGCGCGATACGCAGTATTTT. Its protein is CASSHPKGRDTQYF.

The J gene is TRBJ1-4, the V gene TRBV28, with a tentative D call TRBD1 (5 bases). This CDR3 comprises 14 residues. Germline-derived CDR1 and CDR2 are MDHEN and SYDVKM. Trimming stripped 8 bases from V and 2 bases from J, with 12 bases between. The CDR3 loop is CASLLGGTNEKLFF. The CDR3, as DNA: TGTGCCAGCTTATTGGGGGGGACTAATGAAAAACTGTTTTTT. The full variable domain, with the rest looked up from reference TRBV28 and TRBJ1-4, is DVKVTQSSRYLVKRTGEKVFLECVQDMDHENMFWYRQDPGLGLRLIYFSYDVKMKEKGDIPEGYSVSREKKERFSLILESASTNQTSMYLCASLLGGTNEKLFFGSGTQLSVL.

The J gene is TRBJ2-5, the V gene TRBV7-9; 9 positions agree with TRBD1. The CDR3 has 17 amino acids. The germline gives CDR1 SEHNR, CDR2 FQNEAQ (reference sequence). The V and J ends lost 5 bases and 1 base, in that order; junction bases with no gene match: 11. CDR3 in amino acids: CASSIYRGPLGQETQYF. The CDR3 nucleotides are TGTGCCAGCAGCATATACAGGGGGCCCTTGGGCCAAGAGACCCAGTACTTC.

This chain links TRBV3-1 (or the pseudogene TRBV3-2) with TRBJ1-4; TRBD1 matches at 9 bases. The CDR3 consists of 15 residues. After removal of 1 base from V and 8 bases from J, the junction contained 5 bases not matched to a gene. The germline CDR1 and CDR2 sequences are LGHDT and YNNKEL (reference sequence). The DNA of the CDR3 is TGTGCCAGCAGCCAAGTTGGGACAGGGAACGAAAAACTGTTTTTT. Translation gives CASSQVGTGNEKLFF.

The genes are TRBV11-2 and TRBJ2-7, with D possibly matching TRBD1 (6 bases). Germline V gene sequence: CDR1 SGHAT, CDR2 FQNNGV. This CDR3 is 14 amino acids long. With 5 bases removed from V and 7 bases from J, the gap between germline ends came to 18 bases. The CDR3 is CASSPQGHGGEQYF. CDR3 sequence (DNA): TGTGCCAGCAGCCCCCAGGGGCACGGTGGGGAGCAGTACTTC.

This clone was counted only a few times. The chain is built from TRBV28 and TRBJ1-6, with D hard to call. The CDR3 extends over 16 amino acids. Trimming took off 8 bases at V and 2 bases at J, with 16 bases between the two ends. CDR1 and CDR2 from the germline V gene are MDHEN and SYDVKM. The chain's CDR3 is CASRRGSSPYNSPLHF. In DNA form, the CDR3 reads TGTGCCAGCCGGCGTGGGAGTTCGCCCTATAATTCACCCCTCCACTTT.

The chain carries TRBV4-3 and TRBJ2-5; 12 nucleotides agree with TRBD2. This CDR3 has 18 amino acids. Germline V gene sequence: CDR1 LGHNA, CDR2 YSLEER. Unmatched junction bases numbered 14, after V lost 0 bases and J lost 9 bases. CDR3 nucleotide sequence: TGCGCCAGCAGCCAAGATTCCACTAGCGGGGGGCCCATAAGGGCCCAGTACTTC. Translated: CASSQDSTSGGPIRAQYF.

V is TRBV11-3 and J is TRBJ2-3; D may be TRBD2 (6 bases). Germline assignment: CDR1 SGHNT and CDR2 YENEEA. Trimming took 4 bases from V and 5 from J, leaving 19 bases between them. The CDR3 contains 16 residues. The CDR3 spells CASSSRVGLALDTQYF. CDR3 bases: TGTGCCAGCAGCTCCCGGGTGGGGCTAGCGTTAGATACGCAGTATTTT. Looking up the rest from reference TRBV11-3 and TRBJ2-3 gives the full variable domain: EAGVVQSPRYKIIEKKQPVAFWCNPISGHNTLYWYLQNLGQGPELLIRYENEEAVDDSQLPKDRFSAERLKGVDSTLKIQPAELGDSAVYLCASSSRVGLALDTQYFGPGTRLTVL.

Worth noting for this clone: This likely comes from a read error, as the CDR3 has no conserved phenylalanine or tryptophan at its end. The DNA is omitted, as the CDR3 cannot be located on it reliably, and the CDR3 follows TCRdb's listing. The genes are TRBV6-5 and TRBJ2-3; the D segment call TRBD1 is taken from the table without a DNA check. Looked up from germline, CDR1 is MNHEY and CDR2 is SVGAGI. The length of the CDR3 is 10 amino acids, counting both ends. The CDR3 here is CASSYQGAPL.

The V gene is TRBV5-4, the J gene TRBJ2-7; no reliable D call. CDR1 is SGHNT and CDR2 is YYREEE in the germline V gene (reference sequence). The ends were cut back, 4 bases at V and 0 bases at J, with 11 bases in the middle. The CDR3 extends over 14 amino acids. This CDR3 reads CASSRETGSYEQYF. The CDR3 bases are TGTGCCAGCAGCCGCGAGACGGGCTCCTACGAGCAGTACTTC.

The rearrangement joins TRBV2 to TRBJ2-3, with a tentative D call TRBD1 (6 bases). The CDR3 covers 15 residues. The V end was cut by 5 bases, the J end by 0 bases, with 12 bases between. Germline-derived CDR1 and CDR2 are SNHLY and FYNNEI. The DNA for the CDR3 is TGTGCCAGCAGTTCCGGGACACACAGCACAGATACGCAGTATTTT. Translated: CASSSGTHSTDTQYF.

This rearrangement joins TRBV7-6 to TRBJ2-5; D is perhaps TRBD2 (5 bases). V lost 0 bases and J lost 5, with 13 bases in between. Germline CDR1 is SGHVS and CDR2 is FNYEAQ. CDR3 length: 15 amino acids. The CDR3 here is CASSLAAGPGETQYF. For the CDR3, the DNA is TGTGCCAGCAGCTTAGCCGCTGGGCCGGGGGAGACCCAGTACTTC. The variable domain in full, with the rest retrieved from reference TRBV7-6 and TRBJ2-5, is GAGVSQSPRYKVTKRGQDVALRCDPISGHVSLYWYRQALGQGPEFLTYFNYEAQQDKSGLPNDRFSAERPEGSISTLTIQRTEQRDSAMYRCASSLAAGPGETQYFGPGTRLLVL.

The table lists this clone with a few counts. V usage is TRBV6-6 and J usage is TRBJ1-5, with TRBD1 as a possible D gene (5 bases). The CDR3 is 14 amino acids. V was shortened by 10 bases and J by 2 bases, with 15 bases between the two germline ends. CDR1 MNHNY and CDR2 SVGAGI come from the germline V gene (reference sequence). CDR3 loop: CATTGGVGNQPQHF. The CDR3, as DNA: TGTGCCACCACCGGAGGGGTAGGCAATCAGCCCCAGCATTTT.

This clone was seen just once. The rearrangement joins TRBV7-9 to TRBJ2-1; no firm D call. This CDR3 contains 14 residues. Per the germline V gene, CDR1 is SEHNR and CDR2 is FQNEAQ (reference sequence). V was pared by 5 bases and J by 3 bases, with 11 bases between. The DNA of the CDR3 is TGTGCCAGCAGCCTCCCTCTACTCTACAATGAGCAGTTCTTC. It encodes CASSLPLLYNEQFF. The full variable domain, in which reference TRBV7-9 and TRBJ2-1 provide the parts outside the CDR3, is DTGVSQNPRHKITKRGQNVTFRCDPISEHNRLYWYRQTLGQGPEFLTYFQNEAQLEKSRLLSDRFSAERPKGSFSTLEIQRTEQGDSAMYLCASSLPLLYNEQFFGPGTRLTVL.

The genes are TRBV12-3 or TRBV12-4 and TRBJ1-2; 8 bases are shared with TRBD1. With V trimmed by 7 bases and J by 7 bases, 5 bases remained unmatched. The CDR3 has 12 amino acids. CDR3 coding DNA: TGTGCCAGCACCACAGGGGGGCGTGGCTACACCTTC. Protein sequence: CASTTGGRGYTF.

The rearrangement links TRBV21-1 to TRBJ1-5. TRBV21-1 is labeled a pseudogene. This CDR3 is 14 amino acids long. The CDR3 spells CASSKWSGNQPQHF. CDR3 DNA sequence: TGTGCCAGCAGCAAATGGAGCGGCAATCAGCCCCAGCATTTT.

J is TRBJ2-7 and V is TRBV6-5; D not certain. V shed 8 bases and J shed 2 bases, with 16 bases lying between them. Germline CDR1 MNHEY, CDR2 SVGAGI. The CDR3 extends over 14 amino acids. The CDR3, as DNA: TGTGCCAGCTTTGCGGCAGCCCCCCCCTACGAGCAGTACTTC. This translates into CASFAAAPPYEQYF.

J is TRBJ2-7 and V is TRBV18; 11 bases agree with TRBD1. J gave up 1 base and V 6 bases, and 11 bases lay outside the gene matches. Germline CDR1 is KGHSH and CDR2 is LQKENI. The CDR3 contains 17 residues. In nucleotides, the CDR3 is TGTGCCAGCTCTCAGGCCAGAGGGACAGGGGGGTCCTACGAGCAGTACTTC. Translation: CASSQARGTGGSYEQYF.

The rearrangement joins TRBV7-2 to TRBJ2-7, with 9 bases that match TRBD1. The CDR3 has 14 amino acids. Germline V gives CDR1 SGHTA, CDR2 FQGNSA. V lost 5 bases, J lost 4 bases, and 6 bases stayed unmatched. For the CDR3, the DNA is TGTGCCAGCAGCCTGACAGGGGGATCTTACGAGCAGTACTTC. The encoded protein is CASSLTGGSYEQYF.

On this clone: At one end the junction does not follow the germline gene, possibly because of a read error. The chain uses TRBV10-3 and TRBJ2-3; D is uncertain. The CDR3 sequence is 14 residues long. In germline, CDR1 is ENHRY, CDR2 SYGVKD. The CDR3 nucleotides are TGTGCCCTCAGCTCGGGTTCTTACACAGATACGCAGTATTTT. Its translation: CALSSGSYTDTQYF.

The V and J genes are TRBV4-1 and TRBJ1-5; TRBD1 matches at 8 bases. Trimming cost V 1 base and J 3 bases; bases outside gene matches: 8. The CDR3 loop spans 17 amino acids. Germline CDR1 and CDR2: MGHRA and YSYEKL. DNA of the CDR3: TGCGCCAGCAGCCAAGTCCAGGGGGCGAGTTTCAATCAGCCCCAGCATTTT. Protein: CASSQVQGASFNQPQHF.

V and J are TRBV4-2 and TRBJ2-1; 9 nucleotides align to TRBD2. The CDR3 covers 17 residues. CDR1 and CDR2 (germline): LGHNA, YNFKEQ. With V trimmed by 4 bases and J by 7 bases, 14 bases remained unmatched. The CDR3 region is CASSRPESSGEINEQFF. Here the CDR3 DNA reads TGTGCCAGCAGCCGACCAGAGTCTAGCGGGGAAATAAATGAGCAGTTCTTC.

The rearrangement uses TRBV7-2 and TRBJ2-1; D is ambiguous. CDR3 length equals 15 residues. V shed 4 bases and J shed 6 bases, with 16 bases lying between them. Germline lookup yields CDR1 SGHTA and CDR2 FQGNSA. The CDR3: CASSSNPPPSNEQFF. CDR3 sequence (DNA): TGTGCCAGCAGCTCTAACCCCCCCCCGTCCAATGAGCAGTTCTTC.

V is TRBV4-3 and J is TRBJ2-5; the match to TRBD1 covers 10 bases. This CDR3 contains 16 residues. V gave up 4 bases and J gave up 3 bases; unmatched junction bases: 8. CDR1 and CDR2 from the germline V gene are LGHNA and YSLEER. CDR3 in DNA: TGCGCCAGCAGCCTAAACCCGACAGGGGGCGAAGAGACCCAGTACTTC. It encodes CASSLNPTGGEETQYF.